This T cell receptor beta chain appears in the sequencing data of a study of cytomegalovirus exposure and HLA in healthy donors. Overall study results and limits: Roughly uniform sequencing depth across donors was assumed, possibly incorrectly. A missense variant in DCLRE1C was later tied to TCR beta V- and J-gene trimming. DRB1 showed the most TCR associations and HLA-C the fewest in a later analysis, as rates varied by HLA locus.

The CDR3 contains 14 residues. Trimming took 4 bases from V and 7 from J; bases not matched to a gene: 8. Germline-derived CDR1 and CDR2 are MDHEN and SYDVKM. Primers for the PCR totalled 60 Vbeta and 13 Jbeta. Data came from immunoSEQ multiplex PCR; TCRdb stores just in-frame clones and leaves some out. Its listing shows about 150,000 clones. About this clone itself: Its matching antigen is unknown.

The sequenced sample consisted of PBMCs. This TCR came from a young man in good health and CMV-seronegative. The chain combines TRBV28 with TRBJ1-2; 8 nucleotides align to TRBD1. The CDR3 coding sequence is TGTGCCAGCAGTTCCGGGACAGGCTCTGGTGGCTACACCTTC. Translation gives CASSSGTGSGGYTF.